These 24 T cell receptor beta chains were all obtained from the same sample, sequenced in a study of cytomegalovirus exposure and HLA in healthy donors. Vbeta (60) and Jbeta (13) primers were used in the PCR. Measured with immunoSEQ multiplex PCR; TCRdb has only the in-frame clones, and not every one. The table has over 200,000 clones, 75% to 90% seen once. The sample taken for sequencing was PBMCs. The receptors shown here come from a woman in her late teens or twenties in good health and CMV-seronegative.

Written as DNA, the CDR3 is TGTGCCAGTAAGGGGGAGTTCGGCACTGAAGCTTTCTTT. Its protein is CASKGEFGTEAFF. The V gene is TRBV19, the J gene TRBJ1-1; tentative D call: TRBD1 (6 bases). The germline V and J ends were trimmed by 7 bases and 4 bases, with 13 bases remaining between them. The CDR3 is 13 amino acids. From germline, CDR1 is LNHDA and CDR2 SQIVND (reference sequence).

The chain links TRBV27 to TRBJ1-5; 7 bases are shared with TRBD1. Germline values: CDR1 MNHEY, CDR2 SMNVEV (reference sequence). CDR3 length: 15 amino acids. The junction had 6 bases not matched to a gene; V was cut back by 6 bases and J by 1 base. CDR3 loop: CASSMGQTSNQPQHF. In nucleotides, the CDR3 is TGTGCCAGCAGCATGGGACAGACGAGCAATCAGCCCCAGCATTTT.

This clone has just one count. CDR3 nucleotide sequence: TGTGCCAGCACCAGTGCAGGGGCAGGAGAGACCCAGTACTTC. It codes for CASTSAGAGETQYF. This chain connects TRBV5-5 to TRBJ2-5; tentative D call: TRBD1 (6 bases). Between the trimmed V and J ends, which lost 6 bases and 4 bases, there was a span of 16 bases. There are 14 residues in the CDR3. In germline, CDR1 is SGHKS, CDR2 YYEKEE (reference sequence).

V and J are TRBV9 and TRBJ1-5; no clear D. The CDR3 has 15 amino acids. The V gene lost 4 bases and the J gene lost 1 base, with 12 bases spanning the gap. CDR1 SGDLS and CDR2 YYNGEE come from the germline V gene. The CDR3 is CASSPSGGSNQPQHF. CDR3 DNA: TGTGCCAGCAGCCCAAGCGGCGGGAGCAATCAGCCCCAGCATTTT. The variable domain in full, with the rest retrieved from reference TRBV9 and TRBJ1-5, is DSGVTQTPKHLITATGQRVTLRCSPRSGDLSVYWYQQSLDQGLQFLIQYYNGEERAKGNILERFSAQQFPDLHSELNLSSLELGDSALYFCASSPSGGSNQPQHFGDGTRLSIL.

The chain couples TRBV5-1 to TRBJ2-1; D not resolved. Between the trimmed V and J ends, which lost 2 bases and 6 bases, there was a span of 6 bases. The CDR3 length is 12 residues. The germline CDR1 and CDR2 sequences are SGHRS and YFSETQ. The chain's CDR3 is CASSLRSNEQFF. CDR3 coding DNA: TGCGCCAGCAGCTTACGTAGCAATGAGCAGTTCTTC.

The chain joins TRBV7-2 to TRBJ2-1; 8 bases line up with TRBD2. The V gene end was trimmed by 1 base and the J gene end by 1 base; junction bases not matched to a gene: 3. The CDR3 is 16 residues long. Germline CDR1 and CDR2: SGHTA and FQGNSA. Here the CDR3 DNA reads TGTGCCAGCAGCTTAGAACTAGCGGTTTCCTACAATGAGCAGTTCTTC. It specifies CASSLELAVSYNEQFF.

The chain has TRBV18 and TRBJ2-5, with unresolved D. V lost 3 bases to trimming and J lost 1 base, with 9 bases between them. This CDR3 is built from 14 residues. CDR1 is KGHSH, CDR2 LQKENI, per germline. CDR3 amino acids: CASSPSLFQETQYF. CDR3 nucleotide sequence: TGTGCCAGCTCACCTTCACTCTTCCAAGAGACCCAGTACTTC.

V gene TRBV7-9 combines with J gene TRBJ2-3; 8 nucleotides match TRBD2. CDR3 length: 16 amino acids. Germline V gene lookup returns CDR1 SEHNR and CDR2 FQNEAQ (reference sequence). V lost 4 bases, J lost 1 base, and 7 bases stayed unmatched. CDR3 sequence (DNA): TGTGCCAGCAGCTGGCTTACTAGCGGCGGCACAGATACGCAGTATTTT. This translates into CASSWLTSGGTDTQYF.

This clone came up once. The rearrangement uses TRBV7-9 and TRBJ2-5; the D gene is possibly TRBD1 (6 bases). The germline V gene encodes CDR1 SEHNR and CDR2 FQNEAQ (reference sequence). The ends were cut back, 3 bases at V and 0 bases at J, with 14 bases in the middle. This CDR3 contains 16 residues. CDR3: CASSLRDRDNQETQYF. The CDR3 DNA is TGTGCCAGCAGCTTGAGAGACCGGGACAACCAAGAGACCCAGTACTTC.

The chain combines TRBV2 with TRBJ2-1; no clear D. This CDR3 is built from 14 residues. Germline CDR1 and CDR2: SNHLY and FYNNEI. Trimming removed 7 bases from V and 3 bases from J, with 13 bases in between. The CDR3 reads CASIVRLDYNEQFF. CDR3 nucleotide sequence: TGTGCCAGCATAGTAAGGCTAGACTACAATGAGCAGTTCTTC.

The V and J genes are TRBV6-5 and TRBJ2-1, with D possibly matching TRBD1 (6 bases). V was clipped by 6 bases and J by 5 bases, with 17 bases between them. The length of the CDR3 is 15 residues. Germline CDR1 MNHEY, CDR2 SVGAGI. The CDR3 nucleotides read TGTGCCAGCAGCTTAACCGGGACACACAACAATGAGCAGTTCTTC. It yields the protein CASSLTGTHNNEQFF.

A single count supports this clone. DNA of the CDR3: TGCGCCAGCAGCCACGTCTTCACAGAGAACAATGAGCAGTTCTTC. It translates to CASSHVFTENNEQFF. The rearrangement joins TRBV4-3 to TRBJ2-1, with D hard to call. The V end lost 3 bases, the J end lost 5 bases, and 14 bases lay between the germline ends. This CDR3 is built from 15 residues. Germline V lookup: CDR1 LGHNA, CDR2 YSLEER.

The chain is built from TRBV25-1 and TRBJ1-2, with 8 bases matching TRBD1. Germline V gene data show CDR1 as MGHDK and CDR2 as SYGVNS. V lost 5 bases, J lost 4 bases, and 3 bases stayed unmatched. There are 13 residues in the CDR3. The CDR3 spells CASSLTGAYGYTF. CDR3 DNA: TGTGCCAGCAGTCTGACAGGGGCCTATGGCTACACCTTC.

This clone turned up a few times. The chain has TRBV19 and TRBJ2-1; 14 bases fit TRBD2. V gave up 4 bases and J gave up 15 bases; unmatched junction bases: 20. The CDR3 extends over 18 amino acids. The germline gives CDR1 LNHDA, CDR2 SQIVND (reference sequence). CDR3 sequence reads: CASSKGMGRGLAGVGLFF. CDR3 bases: TGTGCCAGTAGTAAGGGGATGGGCCGGGGACTAGCGGGAGTTGGTCTGTTCTTC.

This clone was seen more than once but under ten times. This rearrangement joins TRBV25-1 to TRBJ1-1; no definite D call. The CDR3 has 13 amino acids. Germline-derived CDR1 and CDR2 are MGHDK and SYGVNS. CDR3 sequence: CASRPGVVTEAFF. CDR3 nucleotides: TGTGCGTCACGGCCCGGGGTCGTTACTGAAGCTTTCTTT.

The rearrangement uses TRBV15 and TRBJ2-3; TRBD1 is a possible D gene (6 bases). CDR1 and CDR2 (germline): LNHNV, YYDKDF (reference sequence). V was cut by 0 bases and J by 4 bases, with 20 bases left in between. The CDR3 is made up of 18 amino acids. The CDR3 nucleotides are TGTGCCACCAGCAGAGATAGCGCACAGGGTGCATGGGCAGATACGCAGTATTTT. It codes for CATSRDSAQGAWADTQYF.

CDR3 coding DNA: TGTGCCAGCAGTTTGGGCGGGGGCCTGGAGGATACGCAGTATTTT. This sequence encodes CASSLGGGLEDTQYF. The chain links TRBV28 to TRBJ2-3, with TRBD2 as a possible D gene (7 bases). V dropped 3 bases and J dropped 6 bases, with 16 bases sitting between them. The germline V gene encodes CDR1 MDHEN and CDR2 SYDVKM. The CDR3 totals 15 residues.

This chain connects TRBV4-1 to TRBJ1-2; TRBD1 aligns across 8 bases. This CDR3 is built from 15 residues. Germline V gene sequence: CDR1 MGHRA, CDR2 YSYEKL. The junction had 1 base not matched to a gene; V was cut back by 1 base and J by 0 bases. CDR3 region: CASSQGQGSNYGYTF. The CDR3 region has the DNA TGCGCCAGCAGCCAAGGACAGGGGTCTAACTATGGCTACACCTTC.

Here the CDR3 DNA reads TGCGCCAGCAAGGGACAGGGGACAAACTATGGCTACACCTTC. The encoded protein is CASKGQGTNYGYTF. The chain links TRBV5-1 to TRBJ1-2, with TRBD1 matching 10 bases. With V trimmed by 6 bases and J by 2 bases, 4 bases remained unmatched. Germline V gene sequence: CDR1 SGHRS, CDR2 YFSETQ. This CDR3 comprises 14 residues.

This CDR3 reads CASVHPTSASQETQYF. CDR3 DNA: TGTGCCAGCGTACACCCGACTAGCGCCTCCCAAGAGACCCAGTACTTC. The rearrangement uses TRBV6-4 and TRBJ2-5; 8 bases agree with TRBD2. CDR1 and CDR2 from the germline V gene are MRHNA and SNTAGT. CDR3 size: 16 residues. After removal of 8 bases from V and 1 base from J, the junction contained 12 bases not matched to a gene.

The rearrangement uses TRBV4-2 and TRBJ2-5; 11 bases are a match to TRBD1. With 3 bases clipped from V and 5 bases from J, the junction kept 2 bases outside the gene matches. The CDR3 covers 14 residues. Germline values: CDR1 LGHNA, CDR2 YNFKEQ. CDR3: CASSQGTGGETQYF. CDR3 DNA sequence: TGTGCCAGCAGCCAGGGGACAGGGGGGGAGACCCAGTACTTC.

V usage is TRBV4-1 and J usage is TRBJ1-4, with a tentative D call TRBD1 (5 bases). From germline, CDR1 is MGHRA and CDR2 YSYEKL. This CDR3 has 20 amino acids. V lost 4 bases and J 2 bases, leaving 26 bases between the germline ends. In DNA, the CDR3 is TGCGCCAGCAGCCCCAAGCCCCCAGGGCCGACGGTAGGCACTAATGAAAAACTGTTTTTT. It translates to CASSPKPPGPTVGTNEKLFF.

The chain is built from TRBV4-1 and TRBJ2-5, with D tentatively TRBD1 (5 bases). The last part of the DNA fits TRBJ2-7 better; the J call may be wrong. The CDR3 extends over 14 amino acids. Germline V gene sequence: CDR1 MGHRA, CDR2 YSYEKL. The CDR3 region is CASSQVSGFYEQYF. CDR3 DNA: TGCGCCAGCAGCCAAGTTTCAGGGTTCTACGAGCAGTACTTC.

The chain uses TRBV5-1 and TRBJ2-5, with 13 bases matching TRBD2. V trimming: 6 bases; J trimming: 2 bases; junction bases outside the gene matches: 7. This CDR3 spans 16 amino acids. Looked up from germline, CDR1 is SGHRS and CDR2 is YFSETQ. The CDR3 loop is CASKEAGLAGQETQYF. CDR3 nucleotide sequence: TGCGCCAGCAAGGAAGCGGGACTAGCGGGGCAAGAGACCCAGTACTTC.